This record covers a single T cell receptor beta chain. Since a much larger clone is just one base distant, this may be a read error. The CDR3 contains 17 residues. Germline V CDR1 and CDR2: SGHRS, YFSETQ. TCRdb recomputed calls from the 5' RACE reads with MiXCR, one row per CDR3 protein. The table lists 25,000 to 40,000 distinct CDR3 sequences, approximately 25% of them singletons, with 4.3% in the top ten. This TCR was sampled from a female donor with breast cancer. The specimen sequenced was memory CD4+ T cells sorted from blood. Subset reported: memory CD4+ T cells, CD4+CD45RO+CD25-. V gene TRBV5-1 combines with J gene TRBJ2-2; D is undetermined. CDR3 sequence reads: CASSLEFLPPNTRELFF. In DNA, the CDR3 is TGCGCCAGCAGCTTGGAGTTTCTTCCTCCGAACACCAGGGAGCTGTTTTTT.